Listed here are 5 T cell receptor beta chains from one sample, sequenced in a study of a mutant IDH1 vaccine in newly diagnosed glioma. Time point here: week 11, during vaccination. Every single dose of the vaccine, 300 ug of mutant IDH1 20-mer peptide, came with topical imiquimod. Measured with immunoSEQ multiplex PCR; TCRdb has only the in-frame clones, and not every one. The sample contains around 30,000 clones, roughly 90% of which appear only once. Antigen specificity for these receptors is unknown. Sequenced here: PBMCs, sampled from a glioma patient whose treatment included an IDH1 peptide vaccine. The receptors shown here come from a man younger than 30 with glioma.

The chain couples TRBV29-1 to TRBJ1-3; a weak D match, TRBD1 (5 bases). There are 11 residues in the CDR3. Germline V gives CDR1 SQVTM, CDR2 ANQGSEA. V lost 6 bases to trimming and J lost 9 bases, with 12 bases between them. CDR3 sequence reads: CSVRDGSTIYF. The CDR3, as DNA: TGCAGCGTCCGGGACGGATCCACCATATATTTT.

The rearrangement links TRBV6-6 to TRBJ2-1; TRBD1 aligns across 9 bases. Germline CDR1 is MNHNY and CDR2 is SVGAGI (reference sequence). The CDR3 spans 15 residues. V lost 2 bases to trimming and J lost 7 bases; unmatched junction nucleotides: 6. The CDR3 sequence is CASSYTTGTGNEQFF. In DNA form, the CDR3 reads TGTGCCAGCAGTTACACTACCGGGACAGGGAATGAGCAGTTCTTC.

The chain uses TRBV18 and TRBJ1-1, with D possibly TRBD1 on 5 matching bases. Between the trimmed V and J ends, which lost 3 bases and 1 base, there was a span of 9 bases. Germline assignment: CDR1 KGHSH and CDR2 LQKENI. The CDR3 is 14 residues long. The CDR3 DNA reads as TGTGCCAGCTCACCGGGACGCCAGAACACTGAAGCTTTCTTT. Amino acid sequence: CASSPGRQNTEAFF. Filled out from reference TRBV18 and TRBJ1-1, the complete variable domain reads NAGVMQNPRHLVRRRGQEARLRCSPMKGHSHVYWYRQLPEEGLKFMVYLQKENIIDESGMPKERFSAEFPKEGPSILRIQQVVRGDSAAYFCASSPGRQNTEAFFGQGTRLTVV.

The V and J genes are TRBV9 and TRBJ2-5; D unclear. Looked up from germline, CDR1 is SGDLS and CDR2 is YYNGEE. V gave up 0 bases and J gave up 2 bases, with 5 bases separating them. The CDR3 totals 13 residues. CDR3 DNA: TGTGCCAGCAGCGTAGATGTTCAAGAGACCCAGTACTTC. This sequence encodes CASSVDVQETQYF.

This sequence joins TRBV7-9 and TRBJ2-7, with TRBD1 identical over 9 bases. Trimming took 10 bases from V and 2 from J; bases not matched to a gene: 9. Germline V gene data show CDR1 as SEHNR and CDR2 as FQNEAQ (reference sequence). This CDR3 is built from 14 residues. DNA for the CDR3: TGTGCCATCACTACCGGGACAGGGACCTACGAGCAGTACTTC. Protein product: CAITTGTGTYEQYF.